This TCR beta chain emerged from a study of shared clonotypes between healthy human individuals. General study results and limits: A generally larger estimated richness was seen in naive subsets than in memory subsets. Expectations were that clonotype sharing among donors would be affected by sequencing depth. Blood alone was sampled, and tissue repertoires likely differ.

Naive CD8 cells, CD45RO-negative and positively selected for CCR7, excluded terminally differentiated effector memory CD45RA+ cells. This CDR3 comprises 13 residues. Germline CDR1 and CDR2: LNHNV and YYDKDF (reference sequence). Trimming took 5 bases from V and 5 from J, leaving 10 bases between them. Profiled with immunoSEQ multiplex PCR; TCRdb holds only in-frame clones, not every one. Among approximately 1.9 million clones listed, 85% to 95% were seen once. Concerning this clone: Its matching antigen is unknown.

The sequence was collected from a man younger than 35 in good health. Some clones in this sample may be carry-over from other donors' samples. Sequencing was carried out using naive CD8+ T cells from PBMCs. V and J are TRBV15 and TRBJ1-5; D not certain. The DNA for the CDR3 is TGTGCCACCAGCGAGGTAAGGGATCAGCCCCAGCATTTT. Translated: CATSEVRDQPQHF.